Given below is one T cell receptor beta chain in context. The antigen is undetermined. The PCR was carried out with 60 Vbeta primers and 13 Jbeta primers. Using immunoSEQ multiplex PCR, the repertoire was profiled, and TCRdb retains in-frame clones only, with some absent. The sample carries about 170,000 clones, 85% recorded once. CDR1 is SNHLY, CDR2 FYNNEI, per germline. The CDR3 is 12 amino acids. The V end lost 4 bases, the J end lost 4 bases, and 6 bases lay between the germline ends. The data originate from a study of cytomegalovirus exposure and HLA in healthy donors. Study-level findings and limits: There were under 200 TCR beta chains listed as cytomegalovirus-associated.

Sequencing used PBMCs. This sequence was found in a man aged 25 to 40 in good health and CMV-seropositive. The chain has TRBV2 and TRBJ2-3; no definite D call. This CDR3 reads CASSADSDTQYF. CDR3 DNA: TGTGCCAGCAGTGCCGACTCAGATACGCAGTATTTT.